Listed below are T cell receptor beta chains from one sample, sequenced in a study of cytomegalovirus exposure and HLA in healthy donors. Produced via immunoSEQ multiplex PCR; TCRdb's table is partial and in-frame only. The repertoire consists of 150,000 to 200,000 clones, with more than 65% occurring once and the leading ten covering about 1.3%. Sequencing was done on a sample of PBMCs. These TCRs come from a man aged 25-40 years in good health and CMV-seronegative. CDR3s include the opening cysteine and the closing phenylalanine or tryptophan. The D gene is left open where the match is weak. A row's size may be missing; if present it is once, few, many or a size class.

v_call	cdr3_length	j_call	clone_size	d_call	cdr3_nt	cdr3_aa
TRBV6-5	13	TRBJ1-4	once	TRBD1	TGTGCCAGTACGACAGGGCGATATGAAAAACTGTTTTTT	CASTTGRYEKLFF
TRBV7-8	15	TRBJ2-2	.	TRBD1	TGTGCCAGCAGCACCCGACAGGGGAACACCGGGGAGCTGTTTTTT	CASSTRQGNTGELFF
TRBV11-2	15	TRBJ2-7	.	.	TGTGCCAGCAGCTTAGAATTTAGCAGGAGGGACGAGCAGTACTTC	CASSLEFSRRDEQYF
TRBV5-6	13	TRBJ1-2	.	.	TGTGCCAGCAGCGTCAGGGATGACTATGGCTACACCTTC	CASSVRDDYGYTF
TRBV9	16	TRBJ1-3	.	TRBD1	TGTGCCAGCAGCGTAGGAAAGGACAGGGGCGGAAACACCATATATTTT	CASSVGKDRGGNTIYF
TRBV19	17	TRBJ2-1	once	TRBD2	TGTGCCAGCACGGGACTAGCGGGAGTAGAGACCTACAATGAGCAGTTCTTC	CASTGLAGVETYNEQFF
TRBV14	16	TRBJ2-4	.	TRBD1	TGTGCCAGCAGCCGCGGACAGGGGTGGGCCAAAAACATTCAGTACTTC	CASSRGQGWAKNIQYF
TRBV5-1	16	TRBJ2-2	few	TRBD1	TGCGCCAGCAGCCTCCGGGACAGGGGCGGTACCGGGGAGCTGTTTTTT	CASSLRDRGGTGELFF
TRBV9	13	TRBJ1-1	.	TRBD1	TGTGCCAGCAGCGCACAGGGGACCCCTGAAGCTTTCTTT	CASSAQGTPEAFF
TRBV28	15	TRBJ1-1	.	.	TGTGCCAGCAGTTTATCGGCAGGGCAGATGACTGAAGCTTTCTTT	CASSLSAGQMTEAFF
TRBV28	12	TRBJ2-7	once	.	TGTGCCAGCAGTTTACAGGTCGGGAAGCAGTACTTC	CASSLQVGKQYF
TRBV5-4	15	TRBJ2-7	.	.	TGTGCCAGCAGTTTGGGGGGGCCAGGCGCCTACGAGCAGTACTTC	CASSLGGPGAYEQYF
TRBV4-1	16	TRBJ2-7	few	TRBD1	TGCGCCAGCAGCCAAGCACCGGGACAGGGGGCATACGAGCAGTACTTC	CASSQAPGQGAYEQYF
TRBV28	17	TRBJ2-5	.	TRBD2	TGTGCCAGCAGTCCCGTCGTGACTAGCGGGACCGGTGAGACCCAGTACTTC	CASSPVVTSGTGETQYF
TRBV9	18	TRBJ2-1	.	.	TGTGCCAGCAGCGTATTCGCAGCGAAAGGGGCGGGGTACAATGAGCAGTTCTTC	CASSVFAAKGAGYNEQFF